One and the same sample provided the 29 T cell receptor beta chains below, sequenced in a study of blood T cell repertoires in COVID-19. Here immunoSEQ multiplex PCR was the method, and the copy in TCRdb shows in-frame clones only, minus some. In the table there are some 200,000 clones, about four fifths of which are singletons. Specimen: PBMCs or T cells enriched from blood (not recorded which). The receptor set was obtained from a man in his forties who had recovered from COVID-19.

The chain uses TRBV6-5 and TRBJ1-2; 8 nucleotides line up with TRBD1. Trimming took 7 bases from V and 6 from J; bases not matched to a gene: 7. The CDR3 loop spans 13 amino acids. CDR1 and CDR2 (germline): MNHEY, SVGAGI. The CDR3 nucleotides are TGTGCCAGCACCCCAGTGACAGGGGATGGCTACACCTTC. This translates into CASTPVTGDGYTF.

The chain has TRBV6-1 and TRBJ2-7, with 7 nucleotides matching TRBD2. The CDR3 is 15 amino acids. The V gene's germline CDR1 is MNHNS and CDR2 SASEGT. After removal of 3 bases from V and 2 bases from J, the junction contained 7 bases not matched to a gene. This CDR3 is CASSERRGYTYEQYF. The CDR3 nucleotides are TGTGCCAGCAGTGAGAGGCGGGGGTATACCTACGAGCAGTACTTC.

The chain links TRBV20-1 to TRBJ1-4; the D is unclear. V lost 3 bases, J lost 4 bases, and 18 bases lay in between. The CDR3 covers 16 residues. CDR1 and CDR2 (germline): DFQATT, SNEGSKA (reference sequence). CDR3 in amino acids: CSASFRRGSDNEKLFF. Written as DNA, the CDR3 is TGCAGTGCTAGTTTTAGACGCGGGAGCGATAATGAAAAACTGTTTTTT.

This chain links TRBV19 with TRBJ1-5; tentative D call: TRBD1 (6 bases). There are 16 residues in the CDR3. Trimming removed 7 bases at V and 0 bases at J, with 16 bases between. Germline CDR1 LNHDA, CDR2 SQIVND (reference sequence). This chain's CDR3 is CASTDRQVNSNQPQHF. In DNA form, the CDR3 reads TGTGCCAGTACTGACAGGCAAGTAAATAGCAATCAGCCCCAGCATTTT. Looking up the rest from reference TRBV19 and TRBJ1-5 gives the full variable domain: DGGITQSPKYLFRKEGQNVTLSCEQNLNHDAMYWYRQDPGQGLRLIYYSQIVNDFQKGDIAEGYSVSREKKESFPLTVTSAQKNPTAFYLCASTDRQVNSNQPQHFGDGTRLSIL.

The J gene is TRBJ2-3, the V gene TRBV7-9; D uncertain. Germline loops: CDR1 SEHNR, CDR2 FQNEAQ (reference sequence). This CDR3 region has 16 residues. Trimming removed 1 base at V and 2 bases at J, with 13 bases between. The CDR3 region has the DNA TGTGCCAGCAGCTTAGGACTCCTCCCGGCCACAGATACGCAGTATTTT. Translated, it gives CASSLGLLPATDTQYF.

The chain links TRBV4-1 to TRBJ2-5; D is perhaps TRBD2 (6 bases). Trimming removed 4 bases at V and 4 bases at J, with 16 bases between. There are 15 residues in the CDR3. The germline CDR1 and CDR2 sequences are MGHRA and YSYEKL. CDR3 nucleotides: TGCGCCAGCAGCCGGGCCGGGAGTGGGGGAGAGACCCAGTACTTC. Its translation is CASSRAGSGGETQYF.

About this clone itself: No DNA is shown, since the ends of the CDR3 on it are uncertain; the CDR3 is the one TCRdb lists. This chain joins TRBV27 and TRBJ2-3; the listed D gene, TRBD2, was not tested against the DNA. The CDR3 is made up of 16 amino acids, end residues included. Germline assignment: CDR1 MNHEY and CDR2 SMNVEV (reference sequence). The CDR3 sequence is CASSILASGDTDTQYF.

The J gene is TRBJ2-3, the V gene TRBV19, with 7 bases that match TRBD2. The CDR3 spans 15 residues. Germline V CDR1 and CDR2: LNHDA, SQIVND (reference sequence). J was trimmed by 2 bases and V by 5 bases; bases with no gene match: 7. DNA of the CDR3: TGTGCCAGTAGTCTGTCTAGCGGACTCACAGATACGCAGTATTTT. Protein: CASSLSSGLTDTQYF.

The chain uses TRBV11-2 and TRBJ2-1; 7 bases line up with TRBD2. CDR1 is SGHAT, CDR2 FQNNGV, per germline. The CDR3 has 14 amino acids. V shed 7 bases and J 4 bases; nucleotides not matched to a gene: 7. The chain's CDR3 is CASTPLAEYNEQFF. The CDR3 region has the DNA TGTGCCAGCACCCCCCTAGCGGAGTACAATGAGCAGTTCTTC.

The rearrangement uses TRBV2 and TRBJ1-1; 10 bases are a match to TRBD1. CDR1 is SNHLY, CDR2 FYNNEI, per germline. J lost 5 bases, V lost 7 bases, and 4 bases had no gene match. CDR3 length equals 13 residues. CDR3 sequence reads: CASTGTGETEAFF. CDR3 sequence (DNA): TGTGCCAGCACAGGGACAGGGGAGACTGAAGCTTTCTTT.

V and J are TRBV30 and TRBJ1-2, with TRBD1 matching 10 bases. Germline CDR1 is GTSNPN and CDR2 is SVGIG (reference sequence). The V gene end was trimmed by 5 bases and the J gene end by 5 bases; junction bases not matched to a gene: 5. The CDR3 has 13 amino acids. The CDR3 sequence is CAWAGTGVYGYTF. The CDR3 DNA sequence: TGTGCCTGGGCCGGGACAGGGGTGTATGGCTACACCTTC.

This sequence joins TRBV2 and TRBJ2-1, with 10 positions matching TRBD2. Germline values: CDR1 SNHLY, CDR2 FYNNEI. V shed 4 bases, J shed 9 bases, and the junction held 9 bases outside the gene matches. The CDR3 is 15 residues long. DNA for the CDR3: TGTGCCAGCAGTGTAGGGCTAGCGGGAGTAAGTGAGCAGTTCTTC. Translation gives CASSVGLAGVSEQFF.

Comments on this clone: Other DNA sequences in this specimen translate into the identical CDR3. The V and J genes are TRBV5-4 and TRBJ1-1; D gene ambiguous. This CDR3 comprises 13 residues. Germline CDR1 reads SGHNT; CDR2 reads YYREEE (reference sequence). V was clipped by 3 bases and J by 0 bases, with 6 bases between them. The CDR3 bases are TGTGCCAGCAGCTCCGGGATGAACACTGAAGCTTTCTTT. It translates to CASSSGMNTEAFF.

The chain employs TRBV30 and TRBJ2-2, with D possibly TRBD2 on 6 matching bases. The CDR3 runs 15 residues. Germline V gives CDR1 GTSNPN, CDR2 SVGIG (reference sequence). Trimming stripped 1 base from V and 6 bases from J, with 15 bases between. The CDR3 region is CAWSEVIGGAGELFF. Written as DNA, the CDR3 is TGTGCCTGGAGTGAGGTTATAGGAGGGGCCGGGGAGCTGTTTTTT.

The CDR3 is CASSREDRGYREQYF. CDR3 sequence (DNA): TGTGCCAGCAGCCGGGAGGACAGGGGGTACCGCGAGCAGTACTTC. The rearrangement links TRBV7-9 to TRBJ2-7; 10 nucleotides line up with TRBD1. The CDR3 contains 15 residues. Germline assignment: CDR1 SEHNR and CDR2 FQNEAQ (reference sequence). The ends lost 5 bases at V and 6 bases at J; junction bases unmatched: 10.

J is TRBJ2-5 and V is TRBV11-1; D is unresolved. CDR1 is SGHAT and CDR2 is FQDESV in the germline V gene (reference sequence). This CDR3 is 13 amino acids long. The V gene lost 3 bases and the J gene lost 2 bases, with 7 bases spanning the gap. DNA of the CDR3: TGTGCCAGCAGCTTCACTGAACAAGAGACCCAGTACTTC. This encodes CASSFTEQETQYF. The variable domain in full, with the rest retrieved from reference TRBV11-1 and TRBJ2-5, is EAEVAQSPRYKITEKSQAVAFWCDPISGHATLYWYRQILGQGPELLVQFQDESVVDDSQLPKDRFSAERLKGVDSTLKIQPAELGDSAMYLCASSFTEQETQYFGPGTRLLVL.

The chain is built from TRBV3-1 (or the pseudogene TRBV3-2) and TRBJ1-3; D is uncertain. Germline CDR1 is LGHDT and CDR2 is YNNKEL (reference sequence). Trimming shortened V by 0 bases and J by 3 bases, and 6 bases separated the two germline ends. CDR3 length: 14 residues. The CDR3 reads CASSQDLGGNTIYF. The CDR3 DNA reads as TGTGCCAGCAGCCAAGATCTCGGTGGAAACACCATATATTTT.

The V call is TRBV6-5, the J call TRBJ1-1; D uncertain. The germline V gene encodes CDR1 MNHEY and CDR2 SVGAGI. The V end lost 6 bases, the J end lost 11 bases, and 13 bases lay between the germline ends. This CDR3 comprises 11 residues. CDR3 protein: CASSFAGAAFF. The DNA of the CDR3 is TGTGCCAGCAGCTTCGCTGGTGCGGCTTTCTTT.

This chain uses TRBV6-5 with TRBJ2-7; no definite D call. V lost 4 bases to trimming and J lost 2 bases, with 6 bases between them. The CDR3 has 12 amino acids. The germline gives CDR1 MNHEY, CDR2 SVGAGI. CDR3 in amino acids: CASSSDTYEQYF. The CDR3 bases are TGTGCCAGCAGTTCTGACACCTACGAGCAGTACTTC.

V gene TRBV6-1 combines with J gene TRBJ1-2; D is ambiguous. Trimming took 2 bases from V and 0 from J, leaving 4 bases between them. Per the germline V gene, CDR1 is MNHNS and CDR2 is SASEGT. The CDR3 contains 13 residues. The DNA for the CDR3 is TGTGCCAGCAGTGAACAGACTAACTATGGCTACACCTTC. Its protein is CASSEQTNYGYTF.

This sequence joins TRBV5-1 and TRBJ2-1, with D possibly matching TRBD2 (5 bases). The CDR3 length is 15 residues. Trimming removed 4 bases from V and 4 bases from J, with 15 bases in between. Germline V gives CDR1 SGHRS, CDR2 YFSETQ. The CDR3 sequence: CASSPGEGFYNEQFF. DNA of the CDR3: TGCGCCAGCAGCCCTGGAGAGGGATTTTACAATGAGCAGTTCTTC.

This chain uses TRBV30 with TRBJ1-4; perhaps TRBD1 as D (6 bases). CDR1 and CDR2 (germline): GTSNPN, SVGIG (reference sequence). V dropped 5 bases and J dropped 2 bases, with 12 bases sitting between them. This CDR3 has 14 residues. CDR3 bases: TGTGCCTGGGGTACAGGGTCGACTAATGAAAAACTGTTTTTT. Its translation: CAWGTGSTNEKLFF.

This chain joins TRBV7-2 and TRBJ2-1; D remains unclear. Trimming pared 1 base from V and 2 bases from J, leaving 9 bases between. Germline-derived CDR1 and CDR2 are SGHTA and FQGNSA. CDR3 length equals 15 residues. CDR3 loop: CASSLDLTAYNEQFF. DNA of the CDR3: TGTGCCAGCAGCTTAGACCTTACTGCCTACAATGAGCAGTTCTTC.

CDR3 DNA: TGTGCCAGCTCAAGATCAGCCTACAATGAGCAGTTCTTC. Translated, it gives CASSRSAYNEQFF. The V gene is TRBV18, the J gene TRBJ2-1; D unresolved. Germline V gene data show CDR1 as KGHSH and CDR2 as LQKENI. Trimming left V 5 bases short and J 2 bases short, with 7 bases between. This CDR3 spans 13 amino acids.

V is TRBV28 and J is TRBJ1-5, with 7 bases matching TRBD1. The CDR3 totals 14 residues. Germline V gene data show CDR1 as MDHEN and CDR2 as SYDVKM. Unmatched junction bases numbered 9, after V lost 4 bases and J lost 9 bases. The DNA of the CDR3 is TGTGCCAGCAGTTCCGAACAGGGGCCGGGGCCCCAGCATTTT. Translating gives CASSSEQGPGPQHF.

This chain uses TRBV7-9 with TRBJ1-2; D uncertain. The germline V and J ends were trimmed by 5 bases and 5 bases, with 15 bases remaining between them. Looked up from germline, CDR1 is SEHNR and CDR2 is FQNEAQ (reference sequence). This CDR3 region has 14 residues. The CDR3 coding sequence is TGTGCCAGCAGCGCCGATATGATCGGGTATGGCTACACCTTC. Its translation: CASSADMIGYGYTF.

The gene calls are TRBV9 and TRBJ1-4; D gene unclear. V lost 4 bases to trimming and J lost 0 bases, with 10 bases between them. CDR1 SGDLS and CDR2 YYNGEE come from the germline V gene. CDR3 length: 15 amino acids. The CDR3 nucleotides read TGTGCCAGCAGCTCACACGGAGCAACTAATGAAAAACTGTTTTTT. Translated: CASSSHGATNEKLFF.

The V call is TRBV5-1, the J call TRBJ1-1; no clear D. Germline V gene sequence: CDR1 SGHRS, CDR2 YFSETQ. V was pared by 4 bases and J by 5 bases, with 12 bases between. The CDR3 extends over 13 amino acids. This CDR3 reads CASSRRGETEAFF. CDR3 DNA sequence: TGCGCCAGCAGCCGACGCGGGGAGACTGAAGCTTTCTTT.

J is TRBJ1-5 and V is TRBV19; D perhaps matches TRBD1 (6 bases). CDR1 and CDR2 from the germline V gene are LNHDA and SQIVND (reference sequence). The CDR3 has 15 amino acids. Trimming cost V 2 bases and J 4 bases, with 12 bases left between them. CDR3 sequence: CASSIIRDRNQPQHF. The CDR3 DNA reads TGTGCCAGTAGTATAATCCGAGACAGGAATCAGCCCCAGCATTTT. The full variable domain, its missing parts supplied by reference TRBV19 and TRBJ1-5, is DGGITQSPKYLFRKEGQNVTLSCEQNLNHDAMYWYRQDPGQGLRLIYYSQIVNDFQKGDIAEGYSVSREKKESFPLTVTSAQKNPTAFYLCASSIIRDRNQPQHFGDGTRLSIL.